These 21 T cell receptor beta chains came from one sample sequenced in a study of T cell changes during pregnancy in multiple sclerosis. Only in-frame clones appear in the TCRdb table, and some are missing; sequencing was by immunoSEQ multiplex PCR. Among 15,000 to 17,000 clones listed, approximately 80% were seen once. Sequencing used CD8+ T cells from peripheral blood mononuclear cells, obtained after pregnancy. Receptors were obtained from a female donor in good health, enrolled as a control in a pregnancy study.

The rearrangement uses TRBV7-9 and TRBJ1-1; 9 positions match TRBD1. The ends lost 11 bases at V and 3 bases at J; junction bases unmatched: 1. The CDR3 is 11 residues long. Germline lookup yields CDR1 SEHNR and CDR2 FQNEAQ (reference sequence). The CDR3 sequence is CAGTGHTEAFF. Here the CDR3 DNA reads TGTGCCGGGACAGGGCACACTGAAGCTTTCTTT.

This clone was observed a few times. The chain joins TRBV7-9 to TRBJ2-7; no clear D. V lost 3 bases and J 5 bases, leaving 8 bases between the germline ends. The CDR3 is 12 residues long. Germline V lookup: CDR1 SEHNR, CDR2 FQNEAQ (reference sequence). CDR3 nucleotide sequence: TGTGCCAGCAGCTTTTTGGCCAACGAGCAGTACTTC. Its translation is CASSFLANEQYF.

The V call is TRBV20-1, the J call TRBJ1-6, with a weak D call TRBD1 (6 bases). The CDR3 has 11 amino acids. The germline V gene encodes CDR1 DFQATT and CDR2 SNEGSKA (reference sequence). V dropped 5 bases and J dropped 14 bases, with 13 bases sitting between them. This CDR3 reads CSAPFQGTLHF. The CDR3 coding sequence is TGCAGTGCTCCTTTCCAGGGGACCCTCCACTTT.

The J gene is TRBJ1-4, the V gene TRBV7-7; D gene uncertain. The CDR3 length is 15 residues. CDR1 and CDR2 (germline): SSHAT, FNYEAQ (reference sequence). Trimming cost V 5 bases and J 4 bases, with 14 bases left between them. The chain's CDR3 is CASSPRTGLNEKLFF. In DNA form, the CDR3 reads TGTGCCAGCAGCCCACGGACCGGACTTAATGAAAAACTGTTTTTT.

The V call is TRBV9, the J call TRBJ1-4; the match to TRBD1 covers 10 bases. The length of the CDR3 is 15 residues. V gave up 2 bases and J gave up 8 bases; unmatched junction bases: 6. Germline CDR1 SGDLS, CDR2 YYNGEE. The CDR3 spells CASSVLDRGGEKLFF. The CDR3 coding sequence is TGTGCCAGCAGCGTCCTGGACAGGGGGGGCGAAAAACTGTTTTTT. Full variable domain (rest looked up from reference TRBV9 and TRBJ1-4): DSGVTQTPKHLITATGQRVTLRCSPRSGDLSVYWYQQSLDQGLQFLIQYYNGEERAKGNILERFSAQQFPDLHSELNLSSLELGDSALYFCASSVLDRGGEKLFFGSGTQLSVL.

V gene TRBV28 combines with J gene TRBJ2-1, with 8 bases that match TRBD2. After removal of 2 bases from V and 5 bases from J, the junction contained 8 bases not matched to a gene. CDR1 and CDR2 from the germline V gene are MDHEN and SYDVKM. This CDR3 comprises 16 residues. CDR3 nucleotide sequence: TGTGCCAGCAGTTTAAAAGGTAGCGGGATCAACAATGAGCAGTTCTTC. This encodes CASSLKGSGINNEQFF. The full variable domain, completed using reference TRBV28 and TRBJ2-1, is DVKVTQSSRYLVKRTGEKVFLECVQDMDHENMFWYRQDPGLGLRLIYFSYDVKMKEKGDIPEGYSVSREKKERFSLILESASTNQTSMYLCASSLKGSGINNEQFFGPGTRLTVL.

The chain employs TRBV19 and TRBJ1-5; maybe TRBD1 (6 bases). The length of the CDR3 is 17 residues. The V end lost 4 bases, the J end lost 4 bases, and 20 bases lay between the germline ends. Germline values: CDR1 LNHDA, CDR2 SQIVND (reference sequence). The CDR3: CASSSKKTGWRNQPQHF. The CDR3 region has the DNA TGTGCCAGTAGTAGTAAAAAGACAGGTTGGCGTAATCAGCCCCAGCATTTT.

CDR3 amino acids: CASSVSGRAGDEQFF. DNA for the CDR3: TGTGCCAGCAGCGTTAGCGGGAGGGCGGGAGATGAGCAGTTCTTC. The chain joins TRBV9 to TRBJ2-1, with 11 bases fitting TRBD2. Trimming removed 2 bases from V and 8 bases from J; junction bases left unmatched: 6. Germline V CDR1 and CDR2: SGDLS, YYNGEE. The CDR3 sequence is 15 residues long.

The V and J genes are TRBV13 and TRBJ1-2; D might be TRBD1 (5 bases). This CDR3 has 12 residues. The V gene's germline CDR1 is PRHDT and CDR2 FYEKMQ (reference sequence). The V gene lost 5 bases and the J gene lost 7 bases, with 11 bases spanning the gap. CDR3 DNA sequence: TGTGCCAGCAGCCCAACCCAGGGTGGCTACACCTTC. Amino acid sequence: CASSPTQGGYTF.

Sample share makes this clone medium-sized. J is TRBJ1-1 and V is TRBV6-6, with 7 bases that match TRBD1. This CDR3 region has 13 residues. The V segment lost 9 bases and the J segment 2 bases; nucleotides outside the gene matches: 6. Germline loops: CDR1 MNHNY, CDR2 SVGAGI (reference sequence). The CDR3 nucleotides are TGTGCCAGTTCGGGACAGCCAAACACTGAAGCTTTCTTT. It specifies CASSGQPNTEAFF.

This chain joins TRBV13 and TRBJ2-7; 7 bases match TRBD2. Germline CDR1 and CDR2: PRHDT and FYEKMQ (reference sequence). V lost 5 bases to trimming and J lost 5 bases; unmatched junction nucleotides: 6. The CDR3 runs 13 residues. The CDR3 spells CASSRPGRDEQYF. In DNA, the CDR3 is TGTGCCAGCAGCCGACCTGGGAGGGACGAGCAGTACTTC.

This chain joins TRBV7-3 and TRBJ2-1; 8 nucleotides line up with TRBD2. This CDR3 region has 13 residues. With 5 bases clipped from V and 4 bases from J, the junction kept 1 base outside the gene matches. Germline CDR1 SGHTA, CDR2 FQGTGA. CDR3 sequence (DNA): TGTGCCAGCAGCCGCGGGGGGTACAATGAGCAGTTCTTC. Protein: CASSRGGYNEQFF.

The chain is built from TRBV7-3 and TRBJ2-7, with 7 positions matching TRBD1. This CDR3 has 13 residues. Trimming took 5 bases from V and 9 from J; bases not matched to a gene: 10. Germline assignment: CDR1 SGHTA and CDR2 FQGTGA. Here the CDR3 DNA reads TGTGCCAGCAGCCCCTGGCAGGGGGAGCGGCAGTACTTC. Its translation is CASSPWQGERQYF.

Details on this clone: At one end, the junction sequence differs from germline, possibly due to a read error. This chain links TRBV19 with TRBJ2-1, with D perhaps TRBD1 (5 bases). CDR3 length equals 12 residues. Germline V gene lookup returns CDR1 LNHDA and CDR2 SQIVND (reference sequence). The CDR3, as DNA: TGTGCCAGTACAGGGCGGTACAGTGAGCAGTTCTTC. It yields the protein CASTGRYSEQFF.

The rearrangement uses TRBV19 and TRBJ1-1, with TRBD1 identical over 10 bases. Germline CDR1 reads LNHDA; CDR2 reads SQIVND (reference sequence). V lost 5 bases to trimming and J lost 0 bases; unmatched junction nucleotides: 3. This CDR3 comprises 15 residues. The CDR3 loop reads CASSVTGGLNTEAFF. The CDR3 bases are TGTGCCAGTAGTGTGACAGGGGGCTTGAACACTGAAGCTTTCTTT.

The rearrangement uses TRBV28 and TRBJ2-7; 8 nucleotides agree with TRBD2. Germline assignment: CDR1 MDHEN and CDR2 SYDVKM. V trimming: 3 bases; J trimming: 0 bases; junction bases outside the gene matches: 10. The CDR3 is 17 residues long. In nucleotides, the CDR3 is TGTGCCAGCAGTTTTTTAACCTCGACTAGCGTCTCCTACGAGCAGTACTTC. This encodes CASSFLTSTSVSYEQYF.

This rearrangement joins TRBV12-5 to TRBJ2-7; perhaps TRBD1 as D (6 bases). V dropped 4 bases and J dropped 2 bases, with 9 bases sitting between them. Looked up from germline, CDR1 is LGHNT and CDR2 is FRNRAP. This CDR3 contains 13 residues. The CDR3, as DNA: TGTGCTAGTGGTTCGGACAGCGCCTACGAGCAGTACTTC. Its translation: CASGSDSAYEQYF.

The chain employs TRBV11-2 and TRBJ1-2; TRBD1 is a possible D gene (6 bases). The germline CDR1 and CDR2 sequences are SGHAT and FQNNGV. With 1 base removed from V and 5 bases from J, the gap between germline ends came to 8 bases. The CDR3 sequence is 13 residues long. The CDR3 loop is CASSLVQGYGYTF. In nucleotides, the CDR3 is TGTGCCAGCAGCTTAGTGCAGGGGTATGGCTACACCTTC.

V is TRBV7-9 and J is TRBJ2-7; the match to TRBD1 covers 10 bases. CDR3 length: 19 amino acids. The ends lost 5 bases at V and 3 bases at J; junction bases unmatched: 19. CDR1 is SEHNR and CDR2 is FQNEAQ in the germline V gene (reference sequence). CDR3 DNA sequence: TGTGCCAGCAGCCCCGCCGGGACAGGGGCTACCTTTTCCCACTACGAGCAGTACTTC. Its protein is CASSPAGTGATFSHYEQYF.

This clone has more than one count but fewer than ten. V usage is TRBV6-4 and J usage is TRBJ1-6; D remains ambiguous. CDR1 and CDR2 from the germline V gene are MRHNA and SNTAGT. This CDR3 has 15 amino acids. V was trimmed by 0 bases and J by 6 bases, leaving 9 bases between them. CDR3 in DNA: TGTGCCAGCAGTGACTCGGGCAGCCCTAATTCACCCCTCCACTTT. It is translated as CASSDSGSPNSPLHF.

This chain uses TRBV9 with TRBJ2-7, with no clear D. CDR1 is SGDLS and CDR2 is YYNGEE in the germline V gene. Trimming shortened V by 1 base and J by 0 bases, and 11 bases separated the two germline ends. This CDR3 comprises 15 residues. The DNA for the CDR3 is TGTGCCAGCAGCGTATTTGCCGATAGCTCCTACGAGCAGTACTTC. Translated, it gives CASSVFADSSYEQYF.